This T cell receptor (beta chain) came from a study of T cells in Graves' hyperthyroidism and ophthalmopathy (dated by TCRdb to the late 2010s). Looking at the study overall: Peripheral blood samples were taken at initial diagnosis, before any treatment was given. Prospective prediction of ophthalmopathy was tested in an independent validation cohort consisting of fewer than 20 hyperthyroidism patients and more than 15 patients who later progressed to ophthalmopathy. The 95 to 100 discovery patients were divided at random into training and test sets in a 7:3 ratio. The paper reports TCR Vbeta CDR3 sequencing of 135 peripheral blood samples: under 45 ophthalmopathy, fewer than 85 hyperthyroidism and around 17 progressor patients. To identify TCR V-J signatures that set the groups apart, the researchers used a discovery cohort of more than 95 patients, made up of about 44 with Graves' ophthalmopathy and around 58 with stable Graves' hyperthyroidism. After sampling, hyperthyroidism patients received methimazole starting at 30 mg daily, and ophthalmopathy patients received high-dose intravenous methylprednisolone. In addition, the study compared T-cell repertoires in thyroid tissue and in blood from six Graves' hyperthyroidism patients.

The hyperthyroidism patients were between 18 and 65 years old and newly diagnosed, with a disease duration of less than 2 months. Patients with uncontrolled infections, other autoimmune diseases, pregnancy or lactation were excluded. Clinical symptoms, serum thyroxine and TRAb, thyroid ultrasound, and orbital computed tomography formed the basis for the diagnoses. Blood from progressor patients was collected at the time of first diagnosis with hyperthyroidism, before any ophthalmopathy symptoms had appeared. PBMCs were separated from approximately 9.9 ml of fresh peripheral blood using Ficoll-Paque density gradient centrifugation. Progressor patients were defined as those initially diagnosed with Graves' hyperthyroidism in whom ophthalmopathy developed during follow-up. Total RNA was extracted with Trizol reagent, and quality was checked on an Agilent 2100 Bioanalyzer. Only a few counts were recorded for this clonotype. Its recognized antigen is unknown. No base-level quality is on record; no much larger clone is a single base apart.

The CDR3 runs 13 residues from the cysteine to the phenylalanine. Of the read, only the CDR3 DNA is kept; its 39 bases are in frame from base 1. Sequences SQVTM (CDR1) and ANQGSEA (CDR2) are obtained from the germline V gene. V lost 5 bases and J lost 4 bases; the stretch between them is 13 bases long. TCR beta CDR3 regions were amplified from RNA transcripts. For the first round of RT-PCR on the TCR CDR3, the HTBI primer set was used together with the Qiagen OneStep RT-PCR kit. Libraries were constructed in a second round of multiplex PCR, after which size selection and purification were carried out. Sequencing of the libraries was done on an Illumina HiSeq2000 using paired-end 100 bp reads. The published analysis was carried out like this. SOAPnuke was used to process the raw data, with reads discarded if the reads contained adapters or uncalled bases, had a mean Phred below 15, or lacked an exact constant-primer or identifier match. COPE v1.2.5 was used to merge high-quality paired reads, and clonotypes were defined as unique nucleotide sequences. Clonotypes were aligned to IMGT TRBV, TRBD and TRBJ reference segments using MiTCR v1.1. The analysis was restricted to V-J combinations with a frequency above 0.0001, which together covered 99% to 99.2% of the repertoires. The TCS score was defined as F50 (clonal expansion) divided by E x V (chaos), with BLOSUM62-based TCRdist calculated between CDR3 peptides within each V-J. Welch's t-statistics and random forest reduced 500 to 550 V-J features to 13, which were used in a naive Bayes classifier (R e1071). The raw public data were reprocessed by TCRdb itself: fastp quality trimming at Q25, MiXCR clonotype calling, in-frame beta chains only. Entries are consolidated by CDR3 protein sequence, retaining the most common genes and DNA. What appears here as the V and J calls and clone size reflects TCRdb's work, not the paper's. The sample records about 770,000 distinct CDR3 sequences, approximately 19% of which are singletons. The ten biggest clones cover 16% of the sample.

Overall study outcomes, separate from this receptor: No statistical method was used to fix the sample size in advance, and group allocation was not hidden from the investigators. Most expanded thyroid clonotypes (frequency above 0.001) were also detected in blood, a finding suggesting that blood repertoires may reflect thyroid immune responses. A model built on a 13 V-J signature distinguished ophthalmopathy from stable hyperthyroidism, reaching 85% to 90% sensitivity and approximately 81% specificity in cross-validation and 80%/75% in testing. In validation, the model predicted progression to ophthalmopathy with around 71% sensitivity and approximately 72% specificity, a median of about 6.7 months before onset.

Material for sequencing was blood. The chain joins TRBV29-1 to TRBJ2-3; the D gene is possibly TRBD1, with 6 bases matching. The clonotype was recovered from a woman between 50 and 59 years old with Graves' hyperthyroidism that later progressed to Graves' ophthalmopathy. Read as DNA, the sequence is TGCAGCGTTAACAGGGATTTTGCAGATACGCAGTATTTT. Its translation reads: CSVNRDFADTQYF.